This T cell receptor beta chain was captured in a study of regulatory T cells in long-lasting Graves disease. iRepertoire HTBI primers and Arm-PCR of CDR3 regions built TCR beta libraries. One entry per CDR3 protein results from TCRdb running MiXCR on the multiplex PCR reads. The sample lists about 370,000 distinct CDR3 sequences; about 14% were seen once. This clonotype was picked up a small number of times. The antigen is undetermined. The study, taken as a whole, reports: Persistent Graves' patients showed less TCR diversity than newly diagnosed patients showed. Persistent patients had more shared public clonotypes (approximately 2,700) than new patients (about 880). TRBV28, TRBJ1-2 and TRBJ2-5 were favored in persistent disease.

The CDR3 is made up of 13 amino acids. After removal of 5 bases from V and 5 bases from J, the junction contained 4 bases not matched to a gene. Per the germline V gene, CDR1 is DFQATT and CDR2 is SNEGSKA (reference sequence). The time point denotes: newly diagnosed GD, antithyroid drugs for less than 3 months. Construction of the TCR library relied on RNA isolated from PBMCs. Tubes containing EDTA received approximately 9.8 milliliters of drawn peripheral blood. The chain uses TRBV20-1 and TRBJ1-4, with 8 bases that match TRBD1. Sequencing used peripheral blood mononuclear cells (PBMCs), obtained at new diagnosis, from a patient treated with antithyroid drugs. The TCR sequence derives from a female donor with Graves disease. The CDR3 here is CSAEDRVNEKLFF. The CDR3 DNA reads as TGCAGTGCTGAGGACAGGGTAAATGAAAAACTGTTTTTT.